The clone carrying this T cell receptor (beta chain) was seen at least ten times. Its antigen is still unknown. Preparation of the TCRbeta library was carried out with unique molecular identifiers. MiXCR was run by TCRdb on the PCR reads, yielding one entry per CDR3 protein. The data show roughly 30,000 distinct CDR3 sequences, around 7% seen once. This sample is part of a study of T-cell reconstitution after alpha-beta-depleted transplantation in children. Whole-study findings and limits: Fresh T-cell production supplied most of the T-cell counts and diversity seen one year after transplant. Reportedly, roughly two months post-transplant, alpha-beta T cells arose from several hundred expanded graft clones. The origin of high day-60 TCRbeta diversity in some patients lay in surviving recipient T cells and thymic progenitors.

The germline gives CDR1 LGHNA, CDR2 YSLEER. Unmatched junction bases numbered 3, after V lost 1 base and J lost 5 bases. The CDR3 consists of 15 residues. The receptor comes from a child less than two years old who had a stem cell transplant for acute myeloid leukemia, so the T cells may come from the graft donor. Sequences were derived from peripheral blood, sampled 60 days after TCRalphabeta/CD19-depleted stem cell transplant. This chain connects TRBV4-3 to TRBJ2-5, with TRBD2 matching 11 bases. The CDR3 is CASSQGTSGWETQYF. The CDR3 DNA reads TGCGCCAGCAGCCAAGGGACTAGCGGGTGGGAGACCCAGTACTTC.